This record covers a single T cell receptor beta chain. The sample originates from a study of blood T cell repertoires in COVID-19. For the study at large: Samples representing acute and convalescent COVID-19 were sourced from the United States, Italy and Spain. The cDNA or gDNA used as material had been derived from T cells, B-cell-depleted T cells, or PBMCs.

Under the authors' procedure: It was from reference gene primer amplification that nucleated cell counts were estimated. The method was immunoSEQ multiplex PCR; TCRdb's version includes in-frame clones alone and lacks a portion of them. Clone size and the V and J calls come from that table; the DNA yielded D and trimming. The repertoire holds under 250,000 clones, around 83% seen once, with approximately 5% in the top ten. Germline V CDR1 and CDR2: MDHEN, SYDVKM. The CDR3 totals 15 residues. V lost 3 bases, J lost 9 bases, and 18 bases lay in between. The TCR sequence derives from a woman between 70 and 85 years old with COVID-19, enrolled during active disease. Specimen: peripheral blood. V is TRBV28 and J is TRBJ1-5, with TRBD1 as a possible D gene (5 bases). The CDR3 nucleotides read TGTGCCAGCAGTTTGGGGCGTATCGCTTACCGGCCCCAGCATTTT. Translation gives CASSLGRIAYRPQHF.